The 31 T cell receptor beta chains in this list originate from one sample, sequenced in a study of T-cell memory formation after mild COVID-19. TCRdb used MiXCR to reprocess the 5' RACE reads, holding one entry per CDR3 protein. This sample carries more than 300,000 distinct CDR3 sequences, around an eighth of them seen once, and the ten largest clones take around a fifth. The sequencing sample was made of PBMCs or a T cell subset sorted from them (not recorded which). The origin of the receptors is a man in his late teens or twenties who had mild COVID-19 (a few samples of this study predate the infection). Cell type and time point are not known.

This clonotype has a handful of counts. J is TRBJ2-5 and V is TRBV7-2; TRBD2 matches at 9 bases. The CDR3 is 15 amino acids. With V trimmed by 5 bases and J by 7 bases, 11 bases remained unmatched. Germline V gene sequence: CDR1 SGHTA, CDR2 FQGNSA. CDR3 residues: CASSLRVAGAGTQYF. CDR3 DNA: TGTGCCAGCAGCCTTCGGGTAGCGGGGGCGGGGACCCAGTACTTC.

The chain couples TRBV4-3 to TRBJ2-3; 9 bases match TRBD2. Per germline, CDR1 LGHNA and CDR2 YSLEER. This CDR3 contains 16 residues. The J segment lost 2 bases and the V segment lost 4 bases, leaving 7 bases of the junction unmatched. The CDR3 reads CASSPISGGNTDTQYF. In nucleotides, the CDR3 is TGCGCCAGCAGCCCTATTAGCGGGGGAAACACAGATACGCAGTATTTT.

The CDR3 sequence is CSARENSGGYNEQFF. The CDR3 bases are TGCAGTGCTAGAGAGAATAGCGGGGGGTACAATGAGCAGTTCTTC. V and J are TRBV20-1 and TRBJ2-1; 10 nucleotides agree with TRBD2. CDR1 is DFQATT, CDR2 SNEGSKA, per germline (reference sequence). The CDR3 consists of 15 residues. The V and J ends lost 0 bases and 4 bases, in that order; junction bases with no gene match: 3.

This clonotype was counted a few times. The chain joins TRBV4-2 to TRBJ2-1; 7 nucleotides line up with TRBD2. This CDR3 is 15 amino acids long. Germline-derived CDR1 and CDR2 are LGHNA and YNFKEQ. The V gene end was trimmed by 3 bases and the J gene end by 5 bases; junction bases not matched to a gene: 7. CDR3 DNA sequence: TGTGCCAGCAGCCAGTCTGGGGGGGGTCACAATGAGCAGTTCTTC. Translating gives CASSQSGGGHNEQFF.

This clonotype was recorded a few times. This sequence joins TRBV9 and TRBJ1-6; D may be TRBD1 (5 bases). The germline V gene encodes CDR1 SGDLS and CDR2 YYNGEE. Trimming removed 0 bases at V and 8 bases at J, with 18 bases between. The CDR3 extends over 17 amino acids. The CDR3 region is CASSVAAGRSGHSPLHF. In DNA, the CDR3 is TGTGCCAGCAGCGTAGCGGCAGGGCGATCGGGTCATTCACCCCTCCACTTT.

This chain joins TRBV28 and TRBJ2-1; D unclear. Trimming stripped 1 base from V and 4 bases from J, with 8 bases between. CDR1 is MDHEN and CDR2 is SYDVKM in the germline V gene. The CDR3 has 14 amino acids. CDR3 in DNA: TGTGCCAGCAGTTTATATGTGGGTTACAATGAGCAGTTCTTC. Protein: CASSLYVGYNEQFF. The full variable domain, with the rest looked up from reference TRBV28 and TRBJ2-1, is DVKVTQSSRYLVKRTGEKVFLECVQDMDHENMFWYRQDPGLGLRLIYFSYDVKMKEKGDIPEGYSVSREKKERFSLILESASTNQTSMYLCASSLYVGYNEQFFGPGTRLTVL.

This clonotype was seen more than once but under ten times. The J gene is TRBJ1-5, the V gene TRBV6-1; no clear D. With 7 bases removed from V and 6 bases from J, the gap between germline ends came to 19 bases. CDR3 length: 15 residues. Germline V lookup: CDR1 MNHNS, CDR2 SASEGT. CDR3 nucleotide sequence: TGTGCCAGCACTGGGAGGGTACGGTTGTTTCAGCCCCAGCATTTT. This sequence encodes CASTGRVRLFQPQHF.

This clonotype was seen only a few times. The CDR3 is CASSDGGWVQPQHF. The CDR3 DNA follows: TGTGCCAGCAGTGATGGGGGGTGGGTTCAGCCCCAGCATTTT. The V gene is TRBV25-1, the J gene TRBJ1-5, with D tentatively TRBD1 (5 bases). The germline V gene has CDR1 MGHDK and CDR2 SYGVNS. The CDR3 has 14 residues. V was clipped by 3 bases and J by 6 bases, with 12 bases between them. Together with reference TRBV25-1 and TRBJ1-5, the CDR3 gives the full variable domain: EADIYQTPRYLVIGTGKKITLECSQTMGHDKMYWYQQDPGMELHLIHYSYGVNSTEKGDLSSESTVSRIRTEHFPLTLESARPSHTSQYLCASSDGGWVQPQHFGDGTRLSIL.

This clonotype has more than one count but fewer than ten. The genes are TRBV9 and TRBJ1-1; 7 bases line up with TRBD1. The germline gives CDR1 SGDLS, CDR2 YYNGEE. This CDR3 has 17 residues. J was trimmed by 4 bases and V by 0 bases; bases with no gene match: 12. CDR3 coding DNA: TGTGCCAGCAGCGTAGATGGGAGGGACAGTCTCGGCACTGAAGCTTTCTTT. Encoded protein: CASSVDGRDSLGTEAFF. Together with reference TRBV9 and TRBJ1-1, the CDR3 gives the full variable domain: DSGVTQTPKHLITATGQRVTLRCSPRSGDLSVYWYQQSLDQGLQFLIQYYNGEERAKGNILERFSAQQFPDLHSELNLSSLELGDSALYFCASSVDGRDSLGTEAFFGQGTRLTVV.

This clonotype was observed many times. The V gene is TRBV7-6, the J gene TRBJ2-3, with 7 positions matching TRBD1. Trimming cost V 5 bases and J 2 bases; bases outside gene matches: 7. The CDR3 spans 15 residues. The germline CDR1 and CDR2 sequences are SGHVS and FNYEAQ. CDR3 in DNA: TGTGCCAGCAGCCCGACAGGGAGCACCACAGATACGCAGTATTTT. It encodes CASSPTGSTTDTQYF. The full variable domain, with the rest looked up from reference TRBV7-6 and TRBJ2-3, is GAGVSQSPRYKVTKRGQDVALRCDPISGHVSLYWYRQALGQGPEFLTYFNYEAQQDKSGLPNDRFSAERPEGSISTLTIQRTEQRDSAMYRCASSPTGSTTDTQYFGPGTRLTVL.

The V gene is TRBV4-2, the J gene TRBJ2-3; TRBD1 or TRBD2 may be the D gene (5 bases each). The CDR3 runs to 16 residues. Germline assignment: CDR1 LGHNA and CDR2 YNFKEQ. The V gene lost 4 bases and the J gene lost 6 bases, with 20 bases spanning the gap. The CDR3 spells CASSPTRGFPGDTQYF. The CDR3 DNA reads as TGTGCCAGCAGCCCCACCCGGGGCTTCCCTGGCGATACGCAGTATTTT.

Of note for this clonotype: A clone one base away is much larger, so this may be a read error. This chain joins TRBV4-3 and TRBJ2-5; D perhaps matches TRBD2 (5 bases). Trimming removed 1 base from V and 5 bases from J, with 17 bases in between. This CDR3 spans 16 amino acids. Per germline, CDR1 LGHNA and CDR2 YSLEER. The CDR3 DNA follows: TGCGCCAGCAGCCAAGGGTATCGGGCCTGGGAGGAGACCCAGTACTTC. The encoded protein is CASSQGYRAWEETQYF.

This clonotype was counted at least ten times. The CDR3 nucleotides read TGCAGCGCGAGACAGGACTTGAACACTGAAGCTTTCTTT. Amino acid sequence: CSARQDLNTEAFF. The chain has TRBV29-1 and TRBJ1-1; D might be TRBD1 (6 bases). The CDR3 consists of 13 residues. Trimming shortened V by 7 bases and J by 0 bases, and 12 bases separated the two germline ends. Germline values: CDR1 SQVTM, CDR2 ANQGSEA.

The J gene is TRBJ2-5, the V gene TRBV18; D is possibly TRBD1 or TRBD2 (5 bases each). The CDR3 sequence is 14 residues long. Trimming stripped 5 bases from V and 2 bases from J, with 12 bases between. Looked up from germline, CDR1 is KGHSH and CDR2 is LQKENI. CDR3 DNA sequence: TGTGCCAGCTCAGCAGGGACGGTACAAGAGACCCAGTACTTC. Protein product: CASSAGTVQETQYF. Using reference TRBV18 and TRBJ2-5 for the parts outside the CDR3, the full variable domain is NAGVMQNPRHLVRRRGQEARLRCSPMKGHSHVYWYRQLPEEGLKFMVYLQKENIIDESGMPKERFSAEFPKEGPSILRIQQVVRGDSAAYFCASSAGTVQETQYFGPGTRLLVL.

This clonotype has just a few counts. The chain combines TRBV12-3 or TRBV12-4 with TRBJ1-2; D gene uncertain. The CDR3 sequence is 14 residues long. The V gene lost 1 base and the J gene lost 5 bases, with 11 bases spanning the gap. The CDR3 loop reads CASSLGILAYGYTF. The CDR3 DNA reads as TGTGCCAGCAGTTTAGGCATACTAGCGTATGGCTACACCTTC.

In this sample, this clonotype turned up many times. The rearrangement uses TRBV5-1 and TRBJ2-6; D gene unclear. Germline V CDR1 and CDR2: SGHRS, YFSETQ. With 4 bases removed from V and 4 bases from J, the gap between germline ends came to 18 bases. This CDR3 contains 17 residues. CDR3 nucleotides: TGCGCCAGCAGCCCCGACCTTGATACAACCGGGGCCAACGTCCTGACTTTC. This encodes CASSPDLDTTGANVLTF. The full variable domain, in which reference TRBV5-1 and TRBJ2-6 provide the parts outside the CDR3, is KAGVTQTPRYLIKTRGQQVTLSCSPISGHRSVSWYQQTPGQGLQFLFEYFSETQRNKGNFPGRFSGRQFSNSRSEMNVSTLELGDSALYLCASSPDLDTTGANVLTFGAGSRLTVL.

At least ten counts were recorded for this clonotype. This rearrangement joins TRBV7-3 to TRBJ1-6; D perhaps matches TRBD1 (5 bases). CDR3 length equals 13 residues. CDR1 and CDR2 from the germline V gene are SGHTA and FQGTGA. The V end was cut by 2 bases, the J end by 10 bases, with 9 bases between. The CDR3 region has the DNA TGTGCCAGCAGCTTACAGGGTGGGTCACCCCTCCACTTT. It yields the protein CASSLQGGSPLHF.

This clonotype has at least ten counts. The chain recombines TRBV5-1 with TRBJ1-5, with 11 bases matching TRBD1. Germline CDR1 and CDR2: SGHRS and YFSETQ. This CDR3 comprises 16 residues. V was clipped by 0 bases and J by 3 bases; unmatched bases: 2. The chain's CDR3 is CASSLGTGGVNQPQHF. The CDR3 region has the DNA TGCGCCAGCAGCTTGGGGACAGGGGGCGTCAATCAGCCCCAGCATTTT.

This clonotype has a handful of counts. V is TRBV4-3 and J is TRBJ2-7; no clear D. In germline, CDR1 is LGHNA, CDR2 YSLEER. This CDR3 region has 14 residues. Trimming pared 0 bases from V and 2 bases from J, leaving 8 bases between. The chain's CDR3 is CASSQEAKTYEQYV. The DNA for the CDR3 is TGCGCCAGCAGCCAAGAAGCAAAAACCTACGAGCAGTACGTC.

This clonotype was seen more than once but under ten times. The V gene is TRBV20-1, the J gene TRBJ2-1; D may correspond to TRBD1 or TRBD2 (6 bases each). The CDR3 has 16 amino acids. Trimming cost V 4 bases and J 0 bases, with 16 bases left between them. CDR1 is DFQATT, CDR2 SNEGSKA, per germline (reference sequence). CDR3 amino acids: CSAIIYEGGSYNEQFF. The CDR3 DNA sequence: TGCAGTGCTATTATCTACGAGGGGGGCTCCTACAATGAGCAGTTCTTC.

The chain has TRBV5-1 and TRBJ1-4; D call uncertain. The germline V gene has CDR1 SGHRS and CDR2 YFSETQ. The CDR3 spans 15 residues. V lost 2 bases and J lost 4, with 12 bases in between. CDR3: CASSFTSSGNEKLFF. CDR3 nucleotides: TGCGCCAGCAGCTTTACATCGTCTGGTAATGAAAAACTGTTTTTT.

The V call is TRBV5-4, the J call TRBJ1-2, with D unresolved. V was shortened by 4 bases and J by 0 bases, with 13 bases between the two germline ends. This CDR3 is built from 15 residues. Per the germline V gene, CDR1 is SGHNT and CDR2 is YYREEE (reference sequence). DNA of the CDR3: TGTGCCAGCAGCCTCCCCCCGGGCGCTAACTATGGCTACACCTTC. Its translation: CASSLPPGANYGYTF. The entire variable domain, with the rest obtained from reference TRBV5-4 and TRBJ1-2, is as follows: ETGVTQSPTHLIKTRGQQVTLRCSSQSGHNTVSWYQQALGQGPQFIFQYYREEENGRGNFPPRFSGLQFPNYSSELNVNALELDDSALYLCASSLPPGANYGYTFGSGTRLTVV.

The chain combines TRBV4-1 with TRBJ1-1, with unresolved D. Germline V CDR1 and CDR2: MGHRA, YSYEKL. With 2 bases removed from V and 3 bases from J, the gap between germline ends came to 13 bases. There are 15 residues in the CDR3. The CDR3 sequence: CASSQPRVLDTEAFF. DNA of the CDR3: TGCGCCAGCAGCCAACCACGGGTCCTGGACACTGAAGCTTTCTTT.

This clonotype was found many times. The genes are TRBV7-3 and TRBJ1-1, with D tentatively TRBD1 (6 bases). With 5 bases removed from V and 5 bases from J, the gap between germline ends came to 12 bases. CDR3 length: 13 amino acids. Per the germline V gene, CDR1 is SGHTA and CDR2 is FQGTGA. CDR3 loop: CASSQGHQTEAFF. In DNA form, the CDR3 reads TGTGCCAGCAGCCAGGGACATCAGACTGAAGCTTTCTTT.

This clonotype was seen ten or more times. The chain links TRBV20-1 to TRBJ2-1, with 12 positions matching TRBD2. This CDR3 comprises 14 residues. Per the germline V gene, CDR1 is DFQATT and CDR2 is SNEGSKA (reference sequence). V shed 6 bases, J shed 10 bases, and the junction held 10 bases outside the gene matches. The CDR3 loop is CSATLAGGQNEQFF. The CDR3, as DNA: TGCAGTGCCACGCTAGCGGGGGGGCAGAACGAGCAGTTCTTC.

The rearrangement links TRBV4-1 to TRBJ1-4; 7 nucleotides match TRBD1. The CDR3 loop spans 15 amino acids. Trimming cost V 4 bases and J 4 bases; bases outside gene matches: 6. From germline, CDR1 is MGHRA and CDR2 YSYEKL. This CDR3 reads CASSLGTDNNEKLFF. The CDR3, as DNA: TGCGCCAGCAGCCTAGGGACAGACAATAATGAAAAACTGTTTTTT.

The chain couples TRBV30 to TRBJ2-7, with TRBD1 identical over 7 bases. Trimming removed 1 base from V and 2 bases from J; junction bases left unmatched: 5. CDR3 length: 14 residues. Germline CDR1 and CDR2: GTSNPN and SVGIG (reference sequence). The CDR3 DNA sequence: TGTGCCTGGAGTGGTGGACAGGCTCCCTACGAGCAGTACTTC. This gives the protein CAWSGGQAPYEQYF.

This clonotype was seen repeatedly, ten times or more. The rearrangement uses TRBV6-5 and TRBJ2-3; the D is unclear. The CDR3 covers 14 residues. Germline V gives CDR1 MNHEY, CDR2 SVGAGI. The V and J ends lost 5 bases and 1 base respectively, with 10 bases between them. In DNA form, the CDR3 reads TGTGCCAGCAGTCCCCGACTCCGCACAGATACGCAGTATTTT. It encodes CASSPRLRTDTQYF.

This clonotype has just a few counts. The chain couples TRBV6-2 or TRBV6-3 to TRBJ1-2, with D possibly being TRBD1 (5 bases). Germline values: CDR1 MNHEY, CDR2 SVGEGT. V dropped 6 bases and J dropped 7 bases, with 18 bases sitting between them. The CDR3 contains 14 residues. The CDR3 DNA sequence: TGTGCCAGCAGAGCGAACAGGCCCTTGGGTGGCTACACCTTC. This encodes CASRANRPLGGYTF.

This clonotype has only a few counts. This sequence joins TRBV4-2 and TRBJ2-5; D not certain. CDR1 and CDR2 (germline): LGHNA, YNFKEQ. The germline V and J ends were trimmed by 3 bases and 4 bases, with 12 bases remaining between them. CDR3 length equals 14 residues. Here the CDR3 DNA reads TGTGCCAGCAGCCACAAAGGGCGCCGAGAGACCCAGTACTTC. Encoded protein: CASSHKGRRETQYF.

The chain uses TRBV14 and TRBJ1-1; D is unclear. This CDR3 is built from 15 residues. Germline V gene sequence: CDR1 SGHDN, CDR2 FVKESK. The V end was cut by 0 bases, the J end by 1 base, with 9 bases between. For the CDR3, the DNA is TGTGCCAGCAGCCAAGACGTCTTCAGGAACACTGAAGCTTTCTTT. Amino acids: CASSQDVFRNTEAFF.